These 21 T cell receptor beta chains originate from one sample sequenced in a study of blood T cell repertoires in COVID-19. Sequencing was performed with immunoSEQ multiplex PCR; in TCRdb, only in-frame clones are kept and a portion is missing. The sample holds some 150,000 clones, 88% seen once. Sequencing used peripheral blood. These receptors all stem from a human donor in a cohort sampled during active COVID-19.

The genes are TRBV7-2 and TRBJ2-5; a possible D gene is TRBD1 (5 bases). Trimming stripped 1 base from V and 5 bases from J, with 11 bases between. In germline, CDR1 is SGHTA, CDR2 FQGNSA. CDR3 length equals 14 residues. CDR3 loop: CASSLVSRVETQYF. The DNA of the CDR3 is TGTGCCAGCAGCTTAGTTTCCAGGGTGGAGACCCAGTACTTC.

The chain is built from TRBV29-1 and TRBJ1-2, with 10 bases matching TRBD1. The CDR3 contains 15 residues. Per germline, CDR1 SQVTM and CDR2 ANQGSEA. V lost 2 bases and J lost 8; bases outside the gene matches: 11. The CDR3, as DNA: TGCAGCGTTGAAACCGCCGGGACAGGGGTCGGAGGCTACACCTTC. Protein: CSVETAGTGVGGYTF.

The J gene is TRBJ2-3, the V gene TRBV27; 9 positions agree with TRBD2. Trimming at V came to 3 bases and at J to 0 bases, leaving 4 bases not matched to a gene. Germline V lookup: CDR1 MNHEY, CDR2 SMNVEV (reference sequence). This CDR3 has 16 residues. Here the CDR3 reads CASSFNSGRSTDTQYF. The CDR3 region has the DNA TGTGCCAGCAGTTTCAATAGCGGGAGAAGCACAGATACGCAGTATTTT.

CDR3 sequence reads: CATSRADRTNSPLHF. The DNA for the CDR3 is TGTGCCACCAGCAGGGCCGACAGGACCAATTCACCCCTCCACTTT. This chain joins TRBV15 and TRBJ1-6, with D perhaps matching TRBD1 (6 bases). The CDR3 has 15 amino acids. Germline CDR1 is LNHNV and CDR2 is YYDKDF (reference sequence). V was shortened by 3 bases and J by 7 bases, with 13 bases between the two germline ends.

V usage is TRBV5-4 and J usage is TRBJ2-1, with a weak D call TRBD1 (6 bases). The V gene lost 4 bases and the J gene lost 6 bases, with 11 bases spanning the gap. Germline V gene sequence: CDR1 SGHNT, CDR2 YYREEE (reference sequence). The CDR3 is 13 residues long. The CDR3: CASSRGQTNEQFF. DNA of the CDR3: TGTGCCAGCAGCAGGGGACAAACCAATGAGCAGTTCTTC.

The rearrangement uses TRBV7-2 and TRBJ2-1, with D hard to call. The V and J ends lost 1 base and 4 bases respectively, with 5 bases between them. The germline V gene encodes CDR1 SGHTA and CDR2 FQGNSA. The CDR3 runs to 13 residues. The CDR3 reads CASSLVSYNEQFF. CDR3 DNA: TGTGCCAGCAGCTTAGTCTCTTACAATGAGCAGTTCTTC.

The rearrangement joins TRBV5-1 to TRBJ2-7, with D hard to call. The CDR3 extends over 12 amino acids. V dropped 0 bases and J dropped 5 bases, with 6 bases sitting between them. Germline V gives CDR1 SGHRS, CDR2 YFSETQ. The CDR3 DNA sequence: TGCGCCAGCAGCTTGGCCACAAACGAGCAGTACTTC. Protein product: CASSLATNEQYF.

The chain carries TRBV6-4 and TRBJ1-2; 10 nucleotides line up with TRBD1. The CDR3 is 14 residues long. Trimming removed 5 bases from V and 6 bases from J; junction bases left unmatched: 6. Germline assignment: CDR1 MRHNA and CDR2 SNTAGT. CDR3 in DNA: TGTGCCAGCAGTCCGGGACAGGGGTCGGATGGCTACACCTTC. This translates into CASSPGQGSDGYTF.

This clone showed up just once. The genes are TRBV28 and TRBJ2-1; unclear D gene. Trimming took off 2 bases at V and 15 bases at J, with 14 bases between the two ends. The germline CDR1 and CDR2 sequences are MDHEN and SYDVKM. The CDR3 extends over 12 amino acids. CDR3 nucleotides: TGTGCCAGCAGTTTAATGGAGCATCATCGGTTCTTC. It specifies CASSLMEHHRFF.

V is TRBV21-1 and J is TRBJ2-5; TRBD2 reflects the table's D call only, with no check against the DNA. TRBV21-1 is assigned pseudogene status. This CDR3 region has 16 residues. CDR3 nucleotides: TGTGCCAGCAGAATGCGACTAGCGGGGAACCAAGAGACCCAGTACTTC. Translated: CASRMRLAGNQETQYF.

This sequence joins TRBV20-1 and TRBJ1-1, with D unresolved. V lost 6 bases and J lost 4, with 6 bases in between. The CDR3 contains 10 residues. Germline-derived CDR1 and CDR2 are DFQATT and SNEGSKA (reference sequence). The DNA for the CDR3 is TGCAGTGCCTTCCTCACTGAAGCTTTCTTT. This gives the protein CSAFLTEAFF.

This chain links TRBV7-3 with TRBJ2-2, with 16 bases lining up with TRBD2. The length of the CDR3 is 16 residues. V gave up 5 bases and J gave up 6 bases; unmatched junction bases: 3. CDR1 is SGHTA, CDR2 FQGTGA, per germline. Here the CDR3 reads CASSSGTSGRAGELFF. Written as DNA, the CDR3 is TGTGCCAGCAGCAGCGGGACTAGCGGGAGGGCCGGGGAGCTGTTTTTT.

V usage is TRBV4-1 and J usage is TRBJ2-5; 7 bases match TRBD2. The CDR3 is made up of 16 amino acids. Looked up from germline, CDR1 is MGHRA and CDR2 is YSYEKL. With V trimmed by 1 base and J by 1 base, 6 bases remained unmatched. Here the CDR3 reads CASSQGTRALQETQYF. The CDR3 DNA is TGCGCCAGCAGCCAAGGGACTAGGGCCCTCCAAGAGACCCAGTACTTC.

This sequence joins TRBV28 and TRBJ2-4; no reliable D call. CDR1 and CDR2 (germline): MDHEN, SYDVKM. Trimming stripped 7 bases from V and 0 bases from J, with 13 bases between. The length of the CDR3 is 15 residues. In DNA, the CDR3 is TGTGCCAGCAATCAACGCCCGGGAGCCAAAAACATTCAGTACTTC. Its protein is CASNQRPGAKNIQYF.

The chain recombines TRBV7-2 with TRBJ1-2, with 10 bases identical to TRBD1. The CDR3 is 15 residues long. J gave up 3 bases and V 5 bases, and 6 bases lay outside the gene matches. Germline CDR1 and CDR2: SGHTA and FQGNSA. The CDR3 DNA sequence: TGTGCCAGCAGCCCCGGGACAGGGGATGACTATGGCTACACCTTC. This encodes CASSPGTGDDYGYTF.

Concerning this clone itself: Other DNA sequences in the sample encode the same CDR3. The rearrangement joins TRBV28 to TRBJ2-7; 7 nucleotides line up with TRBD1. V shed 3 bases, J shed 4 bases, and the junction held 9 bases outside the gene matches. Germline V gene data show CDR1 as MDHEN and CDR2 as SYDVKM. This CDR3 is built from 15 residues. The CDR3 region is CASSLPRDRSYEQYF. The CDR3 nucleotides read TGTGCCAGCAGTTTGCCCCGGGACAGATCTTACGAGCAGTACTTC.

The rearrangement uses TRBV7-2 and TRBJ1-2, with a tentative D call TRBD1 (5 bases). V was pared by 5 bases and J by 8 bases, with 12 bases between. CDR3 length equals 12 residues. Germline CDR1 SGHTA, CDR2 FQGNSA. The CDR3 protein is CASSPGHQGYTF. The CDR3 bases are TGTGCCAGCAGCCCCGGACATCAAGGCTACACCTTC.

The gene calls are TRBV19 and TRBJ1-5; no clear D gene. The ends were cut back, 3 bases at V and 5 bases at J, with 8 bases in the middle. Germline V gene data show CDR1 as LNHDA and CDR2 as SQIVND (reference sequence). This CDR3 has 13 amino acids. This chain's CDR3 is CASSIWLDQPQHF. The CDR3, as DNA: TGTGCCAGTAGTATTTGGCTAGATCAGCCCCAGCATTTT.

The chain recombines TRBV19 with TRBJ2-1; TRBD2 agrees at 11 bases. CDR1 LNHDA and CDR2 SQIVND come from the germline V gene (reference sequence). J lost 9 bases, V lost 5 bases, and 9 bases had no gene match. The CDR3 covers 15 residues. CDR3 residues: CASSSGTSGPSEQFF. CDR3 DNA: TGTGCCAGTAGTTCAGGGACTAGCGGTCCCAGTGAGCAGTTCTTC.

The V gene is TRBV6-2 or TRBV6-3, the J gene TRBJ2-1; 7 bases map to TRBD1. CDR3 size: 15 residues. Looked up from germline, CDR1 is MNHEY and CDR2 is SVGEGT. V was pared by 2 bases and J by 4 bases, with 5 bases of the junction left unmatched. The CDR3 DNA is TGTGCCAGCAGTTACCATGGGACAGATTACAATGAGCAGTTCTTC. This codes for CASSYHGTDYNEQFF.

V usage is TRBV30 and J usage is TRBJ1-5, with a tentative D call TRBD1 (5 bases). The CDR3 extends over 14 amino acids. Trimming pared 1 base from V and 3 bases from J, leaving 10 bases between. Germline V gene data show CDR1 as GTSNPN and CDR2 as SVGIG (reference sequence). The CDR3 sequence is CAWSAWGPNQPQHF. CDR3 DNA sequence: TGTGCCTGGAGTGCCTGGGGCCCCAATCAGCCCCAGCATTTT. The full variable domain, in which reference TRBV30 and TRBJ1-5 provide the parts outside the CDR3, is SQTIHQWPATLVQPVGSPLSLECTVEGTSNPNLYWYRQAAGRGLQLLFYSVGIGQISSEVPQNLSASRPQDRQFILSSKKLLLSDSGFYLCAWSAWGPNQPQHFGDGTRLSIL.